This TCR beta chain was sequenced during a study of T cell responses to AZD1222 COVID-19 vaccine. This CDR3 is 13 amino acids long. Germline values: CDR1 LGHDT, CDR2 YNNKEL (reference sequence). V was clipped by 4 bases and J by 6 bases, with 12 bases between them. The assay was immunoSEQ multiplex PCR, and TCRdb's table has in-frame clones only and misses some. The table has 100,000 or so clones, roughly 84% seen once; the top ten hold approximately 15%. Sequences were derived from peripheral blood, sampled on day 0 of AZD1222 vaccination. The source is an adult in good health. The V call is TRBV3-1 (or the pseudogene TRBV3-2), the J call TRBJ1-2; weak D call: TRBD1 (5 bases). The CDR3: CASSPTGYDGYTF. The CDR3 DNA is TGTGCCAGCAGCCCTACAGGTTACGATGGCTACACCTTC.